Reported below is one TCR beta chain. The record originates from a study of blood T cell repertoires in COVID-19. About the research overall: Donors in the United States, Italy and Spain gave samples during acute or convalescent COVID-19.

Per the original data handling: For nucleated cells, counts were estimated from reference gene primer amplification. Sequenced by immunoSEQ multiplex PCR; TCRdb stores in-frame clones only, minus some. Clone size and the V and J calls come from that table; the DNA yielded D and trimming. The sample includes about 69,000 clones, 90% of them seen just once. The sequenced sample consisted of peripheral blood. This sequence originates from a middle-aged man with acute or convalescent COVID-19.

This chain's CDR3 is CASSLDFWGNSYEQYF. CDR3 sequence (DNA): TGTGCCAGCAGCTTAGATTTCTGGGGCAACTCCTACGAGCAGTACTTC. The rearrangement links TRBV11-2 to TRBJ2-7; D might be TRBD1 (5 bases). The CDR3 is made up of 16 amino acids. Trimming removed 0 bases at V and 0 bases at J, with 12 bases between. The germline CDR1 and CDR2 sequences are SGHAT and FQNNGV.